The entry below gives a single T cell receptor (beta chain) sequence along with its context. Its antigen is not identified. The data were obtained in a study of spatial heterogeneity in lung cancer. Study background: Consistently, beta-chain sequences turned up in larger numbers than alpha-chain sequences did. Points from the study as a whole: Resection saw ubiquitous expanded tumor TCRs appear in blood more than follow-up did.

A distinct unique molecular identifier was carried by each TCR cDNA molecule. One entry per CDR3 protein, called by TCRdb with MiXCR from the 5' RACE reads. The sample has some 29,000 distinct CDR3 sequences, around 8.4% seen once. Documented time point: sample taken at primary tumor resection. Whole RNA came from tumor, nontumor lung or frozen PBMC and was sequenced without being sorted. There were roughly 72 donors, all of them untreated patients with early-stage non-small cell lung cancer. Sequences were derived from PBMCs, sampled at surgery. The sequence derives from a female donor with early-stage non-small cell lung cancer.

The CDR3 DNA follows: TGTGCCACCAGTGACCTCGGACTAGCGGGAGGGGCGCAGTATTTT. Residues: CATSDLGLAGGAQYF. This rearrangement joins TRBV24-1 to TRBJ2-3, with 15 bases that match TRBD2. CDR3 size: 15 residues. J gave up 10 bases and V 4 bases, and 5 bases lay outside the gene matches. CDR1 and CDR2 from the germline V gene are KGHDR and SFDVKD.